This entry is about one T cell receptor beta chain. Antigen specificity is unknown. Template for every sorted-subset replicate PCR totaled 150 to 250 ng DNA, tens of thousands of T cell genomes. In the source study's methods: Junction-only sequences produced by ImmunoSEQ had no quality scores, so filtering differed. Measured with immunoSEQ multiplex PCR; TCRdb has only the in-frame clones, and not every one. Clonal size and the V and J genes are those of that table, whereas D and trimming came from the DNA. The sample shows about 2,500,000 clones, more than 80% of them seen only once. This sample was taken from a study of shared clonotypes between healthy human individuals. Overall study results and limits: As a rule, naive subsets had a larger estimated richness than memory subsets.

The J segment lost 1 base and the V segment lost 4 bases, leaving 11 bases of the junction unmatched. The CDR3 loop spans 17 amino acids. In germline, CDR1 is SGHKS, CDR2 YYEKEE (reference sequence). This receptor was identified in a man between 18 and 29 years old in good health. This chain links TRBV5-5 with TRBJ2-7; 10 bases align to TRBD1. The sequenced sample consisted of naive CD4+ T cells sorted from blood. Subset here: CD45RA+ positively selected. The CDR3 region has the DNA TGTGCCAGCAGCACCGGGACAGGGGCAACTAGGTCCTACGAGCAGTACTTC. This translates into CASSTGTGATRSYEQYF.